The subject of this entry is one T cell receptor (beta chain). Authors' processing steps: The authors estimated nucleated cell counts from reference gene primer amplification. Profiling relied on immunoSEQ multiplex PCR, and the TCRdb table lists in-frame clones only, not all of them. That table supplies the V and J calls and clone size; D and trimming were determined from the DNA. The sample includes approximately 140,000 clones, about 80% of them seen just once. These data originate in a study of blood T cell repertoires in COVID-19. J gave up 6 bases and V 5 bases, and 15 bases lay outside the gene matches. CDR1 and CDR2 (germline): SGHTA, FQGTGA. This CDR3 spans 18 amino acids.

Sequencing input: peripheral blood. The clonotype comes from a man in his 70s with acute or convalescent COVID-19. V and J are TRBV7-3 and TRBJ2-3; 12 bases map to TRBD2. The chain's CDR3 is CASSRSSSGGAGSDTQYF. CDR3 nucleotides: TGTGCCAGCAGCCGGTCCTCTAGCGGGGGGGCCGGGTCGGATACGCAGTATTTT.